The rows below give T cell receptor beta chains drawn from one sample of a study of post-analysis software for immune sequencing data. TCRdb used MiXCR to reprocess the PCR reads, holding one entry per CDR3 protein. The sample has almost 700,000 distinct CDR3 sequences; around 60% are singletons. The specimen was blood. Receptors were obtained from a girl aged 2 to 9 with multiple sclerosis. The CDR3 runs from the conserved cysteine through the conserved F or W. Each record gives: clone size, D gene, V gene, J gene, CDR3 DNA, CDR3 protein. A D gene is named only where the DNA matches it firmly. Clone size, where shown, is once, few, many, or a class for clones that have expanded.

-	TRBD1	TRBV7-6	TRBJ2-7	TGTGCCAGCAGCCTGGGACAGGTGGGCTACGAGCAGTACTTC	CASSLGQVGYEQYF
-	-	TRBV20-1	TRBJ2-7	TGCAGTGCTAGAGATCCTAAAAGCTCCTACGAGCAGTACTTC	CSARDPKSSYEQYF
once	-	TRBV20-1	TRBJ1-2	TGCAGTGCCCCACGACAGGACGGGCACTATGGCTACACCTTC	CSAPRQDGHYGYTF
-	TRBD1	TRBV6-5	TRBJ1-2	TGTGCCAGCAGTTACTCGTTCGAGCCGGGACAGGGGAGCTGTGGCTACACCTTC	CASSYSFEPGQGSCGYTF
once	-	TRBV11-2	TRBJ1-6	TGTGCCAGCAGCTTAGGGGACACCATTAATTCACCCCTCCACTTT	CASSLGDTINSPLHF
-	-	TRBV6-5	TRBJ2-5	TGTGCCATCAGTTACTCCTGGGTACGGGGGCTTGGAGAGACCCAGTACTTC	CAISYSWVRGLGETQYF
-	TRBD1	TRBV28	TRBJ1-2	TGTGCCAGCAGCCTGGACAGGGGCTGGAGCGGCTACACCTTC	CASSLDRGWSGYTF
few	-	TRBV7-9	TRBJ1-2	TGTGCCAGCAGTTCCCCGGCCGGGGAAAATGGCTACACCTTC	CASSSPAGENGYTF
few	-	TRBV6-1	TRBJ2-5	TGTGCCAGCACTCCCCTTCAAAGGGGGAATGAGCAGTACTTC	CASTPLQRGNEQYF
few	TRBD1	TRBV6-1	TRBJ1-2	TGTGCCAGCAGTTCGGGACAGGGGGTTCTTTATGGCTACACCTTC	CASSSGQGVLYGYTF
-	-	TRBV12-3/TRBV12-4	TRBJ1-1	TGTGCCAGCAGTCCAAGAGGGAGAGCTGAAGCTTTCTTT	CASSPRGRAEAFF
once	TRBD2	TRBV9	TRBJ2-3	TGTGCCAGCAGCGTAGGTAGCGGGAGCACAGATACGCAGTATTTT	CASSVGSGSTDTQYF
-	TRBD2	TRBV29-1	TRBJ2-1	TGCAGCGTGGAAGAGCGGGGGGGCGACTACAATGAGCAGTTCTTC	CSVEERGGDYNEQFF
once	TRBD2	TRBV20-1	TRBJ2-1	TGCAGTGCTAGTGGAGGAAGCGGGATATCCTACAATGAGCAGTTCTTC	CSASGGSGISYNEQFF
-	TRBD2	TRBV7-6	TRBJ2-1	TGTGCCAGCAGCTCCCTAGCGGGAGACAAGGGGTACAATGAGCAGTTCTTC	CASSSLAGDKGYNEQFF
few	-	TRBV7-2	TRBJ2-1	TGTGCCAGCAGCTTAGAACGCGGGTGGTACAATGAGCAGTTCTTC	CASSLERGWYNEQFF
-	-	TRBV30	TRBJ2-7	TGTGCCTGGAGTGTAAGAGGTGACGAGCAGTACTTC	CAWSVRGDEQYF
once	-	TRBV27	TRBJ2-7	TGTGCCAGCTTGGGGGCCTACGAGCAGTACTTC	CASLGAYEQYF
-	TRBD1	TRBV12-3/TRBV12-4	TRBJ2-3	TGTGCCAGCAGTGTGGGGGACAGGGAGACAATAGATACGCAGTATTTT	CASSVGDRETIDTQYF
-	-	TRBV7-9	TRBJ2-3	TGTGCCAGCAGCCATAGGCGTCCAGATACGCAGTATTTT	CASSHRRPDTQYF
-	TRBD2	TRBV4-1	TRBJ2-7	TGCGCCAGCAGCCAAGGACTAGCGAGCTCCTACGAGCAGTACTTC	CASSQGLASSYEQYF
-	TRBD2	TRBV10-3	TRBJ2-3	TGTGCCATCAGTGCATTGCGGGAGGCTGAAGATACGCAGTATTTT	CAISALREAEDTQYF
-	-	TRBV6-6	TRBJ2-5	TGTGCCAGCGGGGATCACCAAGAGACCCAGTACTTC	CASGDHQETQYF
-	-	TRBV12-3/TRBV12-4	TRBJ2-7	TGTGCCAGCAGCCCCCCAGGACGGTCAGGCTACGAGCAGTACTTC	CASSPPGRSGYEQYF